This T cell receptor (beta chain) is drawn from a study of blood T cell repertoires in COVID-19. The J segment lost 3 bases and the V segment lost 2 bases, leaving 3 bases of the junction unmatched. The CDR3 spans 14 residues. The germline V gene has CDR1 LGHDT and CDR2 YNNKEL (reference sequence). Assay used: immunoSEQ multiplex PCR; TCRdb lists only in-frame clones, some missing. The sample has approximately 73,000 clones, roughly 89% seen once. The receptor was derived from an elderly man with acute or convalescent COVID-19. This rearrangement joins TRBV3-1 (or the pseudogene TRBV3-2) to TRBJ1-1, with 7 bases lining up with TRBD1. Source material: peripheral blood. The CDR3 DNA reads TGTGCCAGCAGCCAAACCACAGGGGACACTGAAGCTTTCTTT. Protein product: CASSQTTGDTEAFF.